A selection of T cell receptor beta chains follows, all from one sample in a study of Ad26.COV2.S vaccination and SARS-CoV-2 variants. TCRdb's copy holds only in-frame clones and misses some; the assay was immunoSEQ multiplex PCR. The sample has 300,000 to 350,000 clones; 70% to 90% are singletons. The sequenced sample was peripheral blood, obtained in a trial of Ad26.COV2.S vaccine versus placebo. The receptors were gathered from a person aged 18-65 years who received the Ad26.COV2.S COVID-19 vaccine or a placebo. Each CDR3 is given without its conserved first and last residue.

v_gene: TRBV7-2
CDR3aa: ASSFQGREDTQY

v_gene: TRBV7-2
CDR3aa: ASKSRGLDTEAF

v_gene: TRBV27
CDR3aa: ASSLRPGISYNEQF

v_gene: TRBV3-1/TRBV3-2
CDR3aa: ASSQTSGAGELF

v_gene: TRBV3-1/TRBV3-2
CDR3aa: ASSQDPFRKTQY

v_gene: TRBV18
CDR3aa: ASSDRQGYQPQH

v_gene: TRBV3-1/TRBV3-2
CDR3aa: ASSQERSGGLSGANVLT

v_gene: TRBV19
CDR3aa: ASSLRGVNTEAF

v_gene: TRBV6-6
CDR3aa: ASSHGTGKRGAYGYT

v_gene: TRBV4-1
CDR3aa: ASSDNVGTDHNYGYT

v_gene: TRBV6-1
CDR3aa: ASSELPGQGPGEQY

v_gene: TRBV2
CDR3aa: ASQRGTTDTQY

v_gene: TRBV27
CDR3aa: ASTRQGVGTDTQY

v_gene: TRBV6-2/TRBV6-3
CDR3aa: ASSYSAGRGYT

v_gene: TRBV9
CDR3aa: ASSPHGPRGPKETQY

v_gene: TRBV29-1
CDR3aa: SVERGLGYGYT

v_gene: TRBV24-1
CDR3aa: ATSDSRDTGANVLT

v_gene: TRBV7-9
CDR3aa: ASSLGGTMTYYGYT

v_gene: TRBV2
CDR3aa: ASRQGLAGAPVQY

v_gene: TRBV4-3
CDR3aa: ASSLERLTGSYTDTQY

v_gene: TRBV30
CDR3aa: AWSLGTGEFVYGYT

v_gene: TRBV6-1
CDR3aa: ASSEAWSRQF

v_gene: TRBV7-2
CDR3aa: ASSSRLAGGPDTQY

v_gene: TRBV20-1
CDR3aa: SASAAGGSTDTQY

v_gene: TRBV5-1
CDR3aa: ASSFPGKDTGELF

v_gene: TRBV25-1
CDR3aa: ASSGGARDFTEAF

v_gene: TRBV30
CDR3aa: AFRTTKTNEKLF

v_gene: TRBV5-1
CDR3aa: ASSATLAGNTEAF

v_gene: TRBV7-3
CDR3aa: ASSFAGGGDTQY

v_gene: TRBV7-3
CDR3aa: ASSPGRPTGELF

v_gene: TRBV6-5
CDR3aa: ASSHGRAEQF

v_gene: TRBV11-3
CDR3aa: ASSLTSSTDTQY

v_gene: TRBV28
CDR3aa: ASSLQGRYNYEQY

v_gene: TRBV21-1
CDR3aa: ASSPGGPQNEKLF

v_gene: TRBV29-1
CDR3aa: SVEDFRRPGPWGYT

v_gene: TRBV5-5
CDR3aa: ASRRGGDVTGNTIY

v_gene: TRBV9
CDR3aa: ASSVKAIPGQVYGYT

v_gene: TRBV14
CDR3aa: ASSPWTGNYGYT

v_gene: TRBV11-2
CDR3aa: ASSRSGQYEQY

v_gene: TRBV5-4
CDR3aa: ASSLGYFQGSGQETQY

v_gene: TRBV6-5
CDR3aa: ASSAGGVSDTQY

v_gene: TRBV10-3
CDR3aa: AISLAGGPSLF

v_gene: TRBV7-2
CDR3aa: ASSSSPGWEQY

v_gene: TRBV4-3
CDR3aa: ASSQDVGSYEQY

v_gene: TRBV21-1
CDR3aa: ASSARVGVPYGYT

v_gene: TRBV27
CDR3aa: ASSLSPGQGLNTEAF

v_gene: TRBV7-2
CDR3aa: ASSLDAGGNTEAF

v_gene: TRBV6-1
CDR3aa: ASSEAPLTGVLSYEQY

v_gene: TRBV6-2/TRBV6-3
CDR3aa: ASSRGPVSSPLH

v_gene: TRBV5-1
CDR3aa: ASSPPGLAGGRYTGELF

v_gene: TRBV4-2
CDR3aa: ASSQDEVGRGAQPQH

v_gene: TRBV7-2
CDR3aa: ASSLGDRVETQY

v_gene: TRBV4-3
CDR3aa: ASSQESSSRNYGYT

v_gene: TRBV6-5
CDR3aa: ASTIDRVNYEQY

v_gene: TRBV15
CDR3aa: ATSPGSVEHEQY

v_gene: TRBV3-1/TRBV3-2
CDR3aa: ASSPWTARSSYEQY

v_gene: TRBV4-3
CDR3aa: ASSHDFSGGAKWNEQF